The following is a T cell receptor (beta chain) sequence with its context. Each donor was nominally healthy when sampled (though unrecorded immune exposures were likely). These data come from a study of cytomegalovirus exposure and HLA in healthy donors. Primers: 60 Vbeta forward and 13 Jbeta reverse. Measured with immunoSEQ multiplex PCR; TCRdb has only the in-frame clones, and not every one. Here the sample spans about 150,000 clones, approximately 80% being singletons. The source material was PBMCs. This TCR came from a man younger than 45 in good health and CMV-seropositive.

For the CDR3, the DNA is TGTGCCAGCAGCTTAGAGGGGACACCGAATGAAAAACTGTTTTTT. Translating it yields CASSLEGTPNEKLFF. This rearrangement joins TRBV7-9 to TRBJ1-4; possibly TRBD1 for D (6 bases). Germline V gene lookup returns CDR1 SEHNR and CDR2 FQNEAQ (reference sequence). This CDR3 has 15 residues. Trimming cost V 1 base and J 5 bases, with 11 bases left between them. Full variable domain (remainder filled in from reference TRBV7-9 and TRBJ1-4): DTGVSQNPRHKITKRGQNVTFRCDPISEHNRLYWYRQTLGQGPEFLTYFQNEAQLEKSRLLSDRFSAERPKGSFSTLEIQRTEQGDSAMYLCASSLEGTPNEKLFFGSGTQLSVL.